A single sample gave rise to the 15 T cell receptor beta chains below, sequenced in a study of siplizumab effects on memory and regulatory T cells. Coculturing was carried out on the mixed lymphocyte reaction cells. It lasted 5 to 7 days and was done at 37°C. Antigens for these TCRs are unknown. Sequencing used immunoSEQ multiplex PCR; TCRdb keeps in-frame clones, though not all of them. This table has hundreds of clones, about 66% appearing once. The specimen sequenced was CFSE-low (dividing) CD4+ T cells sorted from an allogeneic mixed lymphocyte reaction. These receptors were taken from a human donor in good health; the cells came from an allogeneic mixed lymphocyte reaction.

The rearrangement links TRBV7-9 to TRBJ1-3, with D unclear. CDR3 length: 13 amino acids. Germline CDR1 and CDR2: SEHNR and FQNEAQ (reference sequence). V was shortened by 0 bases and J by 4 bases, with 4 bases between the two germline ends. CDR3 sequence: CASSLAPGNTIYF. In nucleotides, the CDR3 is TGTGCCAGCAGCTTAGCGCCAGGAAACACCATATATTTT.

CDR3 region: CASSLVMGPLHF. In nucleotides, the CDR3 is TGTGCCAGCAGTTTGGTCATGGGACCCCTCCACTTT. The chain recombines TRBV6-6 with TRBJ1-6; no definite D call. Trimming pared 4 bases from V and 12 bases from J, leaving 10 bases between. The CDR3 is 12 amino acids. Germline V gives CDR1 MNHNY, CDR2 SVGAGI (reference sequence).

This rearrangement joins TRBV15 to TRBJ1-6, with 8 bases aligning to TRBD1. The CDR3 is 15 residues long. The junction had 7 bases not matched to a gene; V was cut back by 9 bases and J by 3 bases. Germline-derived CDR1 and CDR2 are LNHNV and YYDKDF (reference sequence). CDR3 in DNA: TGTGCCACGACCACCGACAGGGGCTATAATTCACCCCTCCACTTT. Translation: CATTTDRGYNSPLHF.

A few counts support this clone. This chain joins TRBV4-3 and TRBJ2-7, with D unresolved. V was trimmed by 4 bases and J by 2 bases, leaving 15 bases between them. The CDR3 consists of 15 residues. Germline values: CDR1 LGHNA, CDR2 YSLEER. In DNA form, the CDR3 reads TGCGCCAGCAGCCTAGCCCTTGATGGGACCTACGAGCAGTACTTC. This gives the protein CASSLALDGTYEQYF.

V and J are TRBV5-4 and TRBJ1-1, with 9 bases matching TRBD1. The CDR3 consists of 12 residues. CDR1 and CDR2 (germline): SGHNT, YYREEE (reference sequence). The junction had 6 bases not matched to a gene; V was cut back by 4 bases and J by 11 bases. The CDR3 region has the DNA TGTGCCAGCAGCCTAGGACAGGGGCGGGCTTTCTTT. Protein sequence: CASSLGQGRAFF.

The genes are TRBV5-4 and TRBJ1-6; D might be TRBD1 (5 bases). The germline CDR1 and CDR2 sequences are SGHNT and YYREEE (reference sequence). The CDR3 runs to 14 residues. Between the trimmed V and J ends, which lost 4 bases and 9 bases, there was a span of 14 bases. As DNA, the CDR3 is TGTGCCAGCAGCATGGGGGGGATAGGTTCACCCCTCCACTTT. This translates into CASSMGGIGSPLHF. The full variable domain, its missing parts supplied by reference TRBV5-4 and TRBJ1-6, is ETGVTQSPTHLIKTRGQQVTLRCSSQSGHNTVSWYQQALGQGPQFIFQYYREEENGRGNFPPRFSGLQFPNYSSELNVNALELDDSALYLCASSMGGIGSPLHFGNGTRLTVT.

The chain employs TRBV19 and TRBJ2-2; possible D gene TRBD1, 5 bases. Between the trimmed V and J ends, which lost 5 bases and 1 base, there was a span of 14 bases. There are 16 residues in the CDR3. CDR1 and CDR2 from the germline V gene are LNHDA and SQIVND (reference sequence). CDR3 nucleotide sequence: TGTGCCAGTAGTCCCCAGGGATATAGGAACACCGGGGAGCTGTTTTTT. Its protein is CASSPQGYRNTGELFF.

This clone has only one observation. The chain employs TRBV5-1 and TRBJ2-2; 12 bases line up with TRBD2. This CDR3 has 16 amino acids. The J segment lost 6 bases and the V segment lost 3 bases, leaving 6 bases of the junction unmatched. The germline V gene encodes CDR1 SGHRS and CDR2 YFSETQ. CDR3 DNA sequence: TGCGCCAGCAGCTCCCTAGCGGGAGGGGAACCCGGGGAGCTGTTTTTT. Translating gives CASSSLAGGEPGELFF.

The genes are TRBV5-1 and TRBJ2-3, with TRBD2 matching over 11 bases. The CDR3 contains 17 residues. Germline assignment: CDR1 SGHRS and CDR2 YFSETQ. The V gene end was trimmed by 5 bases and the J gene end by 8 bases; junction bases not matched to a gene: 16. The CDR3 is CASSFSIIAGGPGTQYF. The CDR3 nucleotides read TGCGCCAGCAGTTTCTCAATAATAGCGGGAGGGCCGGGTACGCAGTATTTT.

The rearrangement links TRBV9 to TRBJ1-2; TRBD1 aligns across 10 bases. CDR3 length: 14 amino acids. V lost 0 bases, J lost 4 bases, and 0 bases stayed unmatched. CDR1 SGDLS and CDR2 YYNGEE come from the germline V gene. Written as DNA, the CDR3 is TGTGCCAGCAGCGTAGGACAGGGGGCCTATGGCTACACCTTC. It is translated as CASSVGQGAYGYTF.

This chain connects TRBV28 to TRBJ2-2; D remains unclear. Germline-derived CDR1 and CDR2 are MDHEN and SYDVKM. Deletions cut 7 bases from V and 6 bases from J, with 15 bases between. The CDR3 length is 14 residues. CDR3 sequence (DNA): TGTGCCAGCATCCCCCCCGGCGTGGCCGGGGAGCTGTTTTTT. Residues: CASIPPGVAGELFF.

The count of this clone is one. The chain is built from TRBV9 and TRBJ2-7; TRBD2 matches 9 bases. Germline CDR1 and CDR2: SGDLS and YYNGEE. This CDR3 spans 17 amino acids. V trimming: 3 bases; J trimming: 5 bases; junction bases outside the gene matches: 15. CDR3 coding DNA: TGTGCCAGCAGCGCCCTGTCGGGAGCGGGAGGTGCTCACGAGCAGTACTTC. Protein product: CASSALSGAGGAHEQYF.

In this sample, this clone turned up once. V gene TRBV19 combines with J gene TRBJ2-4, with D unclear. The CDR3 extends over 16 amino acids. Germline V gene lookup returns CDR1 LNHDA and CDR2 SQIVND (reference sequence). Trimming shortened V by 5 bases and J by 5 bases, and 19 bases separated the two germline ends. The CDR3 sequence is CASSGSWAHGENIQYF. The CDR3 DNA is TGTGCCAGTAGTGGTAGCTGGGCGCATGGGGAAAACATTCAGTACTTC. Drawing the rest from reference TRBV19 and TRBJ2-4, the complete variable domain is DGGITQSPKYLFRKEGQNVTLSCEQNLNHDAMYWYRQDPGQGLRLIYYSQIVNDFQKGDIAEGYSVSREKKESFPLTVTSAQKNPTAFYLCASSGSWAHGENIQYFGAGTRLSVL.

The V gene is TRBV5-1, the J gene TRBJ2-5; 9 bases map to TRBD2. Germline V gene lookup returns CDR1 SGHRS and CDR2 YFSETQ. The CDR3 is 15 amino acids. The V and J ends lost 4 bases and 1 base, in that order; junction bases with no gene match: 5. CDR3 nucleotides: TGCGCCAGCAGCGAGATGACTAGCGGCCAAGAGACCCAGTACTTC. This codes for CASSEMTSGQETQYF.

This rearrangement joins TRBV4-1 to TRBJ1-1; 10 nucleotides match TRBD1. Losses at the gene ends were 7 bases for V and 3 bases for J; bases not matched to a gene: 8. Germline values: CDR1 MGHRA, CDR2 YSYEKL. The CDR3 loop spans 15 amino acids. The CDR3 DNA is TGCGCCAGCACTTGGTCCGGACAGGGGGACACTGAAGCTTTCTTT. Translation: CASTWSGQGDTEAFF.